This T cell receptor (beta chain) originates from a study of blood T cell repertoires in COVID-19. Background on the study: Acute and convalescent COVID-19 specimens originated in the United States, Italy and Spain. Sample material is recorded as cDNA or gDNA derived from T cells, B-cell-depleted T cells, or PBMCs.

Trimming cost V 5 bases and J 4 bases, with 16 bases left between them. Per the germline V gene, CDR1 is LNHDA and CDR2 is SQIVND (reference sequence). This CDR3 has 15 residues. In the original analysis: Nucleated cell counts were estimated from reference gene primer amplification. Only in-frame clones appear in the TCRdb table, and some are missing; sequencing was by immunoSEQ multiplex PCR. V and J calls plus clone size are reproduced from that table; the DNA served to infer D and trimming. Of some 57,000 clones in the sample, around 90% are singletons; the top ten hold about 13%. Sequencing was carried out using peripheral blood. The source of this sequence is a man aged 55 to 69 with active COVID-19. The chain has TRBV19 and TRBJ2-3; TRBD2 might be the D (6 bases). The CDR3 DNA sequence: TGTGCCAGTAGTGACCCGGGACTTCAGTCAGATACGCAGTATTTT. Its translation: CASSDPGLQSDTQYF.